This T cell receptor (beta chain) is drawn from a study of cytomegalovirus exposure and HLA in healthy donors. Details on this clone: Antigen specificity is unknown.

TCRdb's table, derived via immunoSEQ multiplex PCR, lists solely in-frame clones and lacks some. The table lists about 160,000 clones, 80% to 90% of them singletons. CDR3 length equals 13 residues. The germline gives CDR1 SNHLY, CDR2 FYNNEI. Trimming took 3 bases from V and 1 from J, leaving 6 bases between them. Findings and limits, study-wide: Subsequent analysis revealed that first-cohort TCR clusters tended to co-occur in the roughly 120 validation repertoires.

The receptor's source is a woman aged 25-40 years in good health and CMV-seronegative. The chain recombines TRBV2 with TRBJ1-1; no clear D. The specimen sequenced was PBMCs. In DNA, the CDR3 is TGTGCCAGCAGTGACTATAGGAACACTGAAGCTTTCTTT. This gives the protein CASSDYRNTEAFF. Full variable domain (outside the CDR3, taken from reference TRBV2 and TRBJ1-1): EPEVTQTPSHQVTQMGQEVILRCVPISNHLYFYWYRQILGQKVEFLVSFYNNEISEKSEIFDDQFSVERPDGSNFTLKIRSTKLEDSAMYFCASSDYRNTEAFFGQGTRLTVV.